Following are 6 T cell receptor beta chains from one sample sequenced in a study of blood T cell repertoires in COVID-19. Profiling relied on immunoSEQ multiplex PCR, and the TCRdb table lists in-frame clones only, not all of them. Seen here are about 200,000 clones, nearly 90% observed once, and the top ten hold around 17%. Input material: peripheral blood. These receptors all come from a man aged 50 or older with COVID-19, enrolled during active disease.

V and J are TRBV27 and TRBJ1-1; no clear D gene. V was shortened by 0 bases and J by 2 bases, with 13 bases between the two germline ends. In germline, CDR1 is MNHEY, CDR2 SMNVEV (reference sequence). The CDR3 spans 16 residues. The CDR3 loop is CASSLSAGFQNTEAFF. The CDR3 DNA follows: TGTGCCAGCAGTTTATCGGCGGGTTTTCAAAACACTGAAGCTTTCTTT.

The chain is built from TRBV5-5 and TRBJ1-3; perhaps TRBD1 as D (5 bases). This CDR3 is built from 16 residues. The germline V gene has CDR1 SGHKS and CDR2 YYEKEE (reference sequence). Deletions cut 0 bases from V and 2 bases from J, with 12 bases between. Written as DNA, the CDR3 is TGTGCCAGCAGCTTGGACGGGGGTCTTGCTGGAAACACCATATATTTT. This encodes CASSLDGGLAGNTIYF.

The V and J genes are TRBV19 and TRBJ2-1; 9 nucleotides agree with TRBD2. Germline lookup yields CDR1 LNHDA and CDR2 SQIVND (reference sequence). Trimming removed 6 bases from V and 6 bases from J; junction bases left unmatched: 9. The CDR3 totals 15 residues. CDR3 DNA: TGTGCCAGTAGGAGTAGCGGGAGTATGGGCAATGAGCAGTTCTTC. Protein sequence: CASRSSGSMGNEQFF.

The chain joins TRBV4-3 to TRBJ1-2, with 12 bases identical to TRBD1. In germline, CDR1 is LGHNA, CDR2 YSLEER. The CDR3 contains 18 residues. The ends lost 0 bases at V and 3 bases at J; junction bases unmatched: 8. The CDR3 loop is CASSQDGTGGGYHYGYTF. CDR3 DNA sequence: TGCGCCAGCAGCCAAGATGGGACAGGGGGCGGGTATCACTATGGCTACACCTTC.

The chain couples TRBV19 to TRBJ1-6, with 7 bases fitting TRBD1. This CDR3 contains 15 residues. V shed 4 bases, J shed 7 bases, and the junction held 7 bases outside the gene matches. CDR1 is LNHDA, CDR2 SQIVND, per germline (reference sequence). CDR3 in amino acids: CASSTTGQTNSPLHF. CDR3 DNA sequence: TGTGCCAGTAGTACAACGGGACAGACGAATTCACCCCTCCACTTT.

The chain recombines TRBV11-2 with TRBJ2-3, with TRBD2 matching 13 bases. Trimming cost V 5 bases and J 0 bases; bases outside gene matches: 5. CDR1 is SGHAT, CDR2 FQNNGV, per germline. The CDR3 is made up of 17 amino acids. CDR3 sequence reads: CASSRTSGGLSTDTQYF. CDR3 nucleotide sequence: TGTGCCAGCAGCCGGACTAGCGGGGGCCTTAGCACAGATACGCAGTATTTT.